This TCR beta chain appears in the sequencing data of a study of T cell clonotyping in hematopoietic cell transplantation. Overall study findings and caveats: Higher Inverse Simpson Index values in graft donor and pretransplant recipient predicted broader posttransplant TCR diversity. Recipient TCR diversity dropped after transplant; expanded clonotypes rose from day 30 to 180. No sorting was done, leaving CD4 and CD8 contributions mixed. Few recipient clonotypes overlapped donors; over 97% were de novo at given depth.

Generated by immunoSEQ multiplex PCR, the TCRdb table keeps only in-frame clones and is missing some. The sample lists several thousand clones; about 34% were seen once. CDR1 is MGHDK, CDR2 SYGVNS, per germline. This CDR3 contains 13 residues. V lost 3 bases and J 5 bases, leaving 5 bases between the germline ends. This clone was seen more than once but under ten times. Its antigen is currently unknown. The sequence came from a female patient in her forties or fifties who had an allogeneic stem cell transplant from an unrelated donor, so the T cells may come from the graft donor. Some clones in this sample may be carry-over from other donors' samples. The rearrangement links TRBV25-1 to TRBJ1-6; weak D call: TRBD1 (5 bases). This material consisted of peripheral blood mononuclear cells, taken 30 days after allogeneic stem cell transplant. The CDR3 sequence: CASSEGDNSPLHF. As DNA, the CDR3 is TGTGCCAGCAGTGAGGGGGATAATTCACCCCTCCACTTT.